The 12 T cell receptor beta chains listed next were all sequenced from one sample in a study of blood T cell repertoires in COVID-19 (dated by TCRdb to about 2020). The library came from the immunoSEQ multiplex PCR assay. TCRdb retrieved this table from immuneACCESS and kept in-frame rearrangements only. Not all clones are present; in checked studies, unresolved V genes account for under half, and no reason is known for the remainder. For this sample the table gives about 160,000 clones, of which 80% were detected only once. The ten largest clones take up under 7% of the sample. The material sequenced was PBMCs or T cells enriched from blood (not recorded which). The receptors derive from a man aged 40-49 years who had recovered from COVID-19.

This chain uses TRBV19 with TRBJ2-1; 9 nucleotides match TRBD2. CDR3 size: 17 residues. CDR1 and CDR2 from the germline V gene are LNHDA and SQIVND (reference sequence). The trim removed 6 bases at V and 10 bases at J, leaving 19 bases unmatched. This CDR3 is CASSPLSAGGPPVEQFF. CDR3 coding DNA: TGTGCCAGTAGCCCTTTGTCGGCGGGGGGGCCGCCCGTCGAGCAGTTCTTC. Looking up the rest from reference TRBV19 and TRBJ2-1 gives the full variable domain: DGGITQSPKYLFRKEGQNVTLSCEQNLNHDAMYWYRQDPGQGLRLIYYSQIVNDFQKGDIAEGYSVSREKKESFPLTVTSAQKNPTAFYLCASSPLSAGGPPVEQFFGPGTRLTVL.

The sample holds one count of this clone. The chain is built from TRBV5-1 and TRBJ2-7; D might be TRBD2 (5 bases). The germline gives CDR1 SGHRS, CDR2 YFSETQ. Trimming shortened V by 4 bases and J by 0 bases, and 17 bases separated the two germline ends. The CDR3 contains 16 residues. CDR3 sequence reads: CASSPGLSSTSYEQYF. Here the CDR3 DNA reads TGCGCCAGCAGCCCCGGACTGTCCTCTACCTCCTACGAGCAGTACTTC. The whole variable domain, remainder taken from reference TRBV5-1 and TRBJ2-7, is KAGVTQTPRYLIKTRGQQVTLSCSPISGHRSVSWYQQTPGQGLQFLFEYFSETQRNKGNFPGRFSGRQFSNSRSEMNVSTLELGDSALYLCASSPGLSSTSYEQYFGPGTRLTVT.

The CDR3 sequence is CASSAVLNYGYTF. The CDR3, as DNA: TGTGCCAGCAGCGCAGTCTTAAACTATGGCTACACCTTC. This rearrangement joins TRBV5-6 to TRBJ1-2; D is ambiguous. The V end lost 4 bases, the J end lost 2 bases, and 9 bases lay between the germline ends. Per the germline V gene, CDR1 is SGHDT and CDR2 is YYEEEE. This CDR3 is built from 13 residues.

The chain carries TRBV9 and TRBJ1-2; 11 nucleotides line up with TRBD1. Trimming took 5 bases from V and 7 from J; bases not matched to a gene: 7. Germline lookup yields CDR1 SGDLS and CDR2 YYNGEE. This CDR3 is 14 amino acids long. CDR3: CASSGQGAAGGYTF. CDR3 sequence (DNA): TGTGCCAGCAGTGGACAGGGGGCGGCGGGTGGCTACACCTTC.

This chain uses TRBV6-2 or TRBV6-3 with TRBJ2-2; D gene uncertain. CDR1 and CDR2 from the germline V gene are MNHEY and SVGEGT. Trimming took off 5 bases at V and 5 bases at J, with 3 bases between the two ends. The CDR3 is 11 residues long. CDR3 coding DNA: TGTGCCAGCAGTCATACCGGGGAGCTGTTTTTT. Translating gives CASSHTGELFF.

The chain uses TRBV5-4 and TRBJ1-4, with TRBD1 identical over 8 bases. CDR1 and CDR2 (germline): SGHNT, YYREEE (reference sequence). The CDR3 is 15 amino acids. V lost 0 bases to trimming and J lost 6 bases; unmatched junction nucleotides: 4. The CDR3 spells CASSLDQGADEKLFF. As DNA, the CDR3 is TGTGCCAGCAGCTTGGACCAGGGGGCTGATGAAAAACTGTTTTTT.

The chain employs TRBV2 and TRBJ1-1; 8 nucleotides match TRBD1. The junction had 5 bases not matched to a gene; V was cut back by 6 bases and J by 2 bases. From germline, CDR1 is SNHLY and CDR2 FYNNEI. The CDR3 loop spans 14 amino acids. The CDR3 is CASRPDRANTEAFF. CDR3 DNA sequence: TGTGCCAGCAGACCGGACAGGGCAAACACTGAAGCTTTCTTT.

CDR3: CASSPGVGSSGELFF. The CDR3 coding sequence is TGTGCCAGCAGCCCGGGGGTAGGGTCGTCCGGGGAGCTGTTTTTT. This chain connects TRBV5-4 to TRBJ2-2, with TRBD2 as a possible D gene (6 bases). The CDR3 covers 15 residues. Germline V gives CDR1 SGHNT, CDR2 YYREEE (reference sequence). Trimming pared 4 bases from V and 6 bases from J, leaving 16 bases between.

The CDR3 sequence is CASSQVGRENTEAFF. DNA for the CDR3: TGTGCCAGCAGCCAAGTAGGTCGGGAGAACACTGAAGCTTTCTTT. The chain joins TRBV4-2 to TRBJ1-1, with D unclear. With 1 base removed from V and 1 base from J, the gap between germline ends came to 10 bases. CDR3 length equals 15 residues. CDR1 and CDR2 (germline): LGHNA, YNFKEQ.

The chain joins TRBV14 to TRBJ1-4, with D perhaps TRBD1 (5 bases). Trimming shortened V by 0 bases and J by 1 base, and 12 bases separated the two germline ends. The CDR3 loop spans 17 amino acids. Germline V lookup: CDR1 SGHDN, CDR2 FVKESK. This CDR3 is CASSQDQGPGTNEKLFF. For the CDR3, the DNA is TGTGCCAGCAGCCAAGATCAGGGCCCCGGAACTAATGAAAAACTGTTTTTT. The entire variable domain, with the rest obtained from reference TRBV14 and TRBJ1-4, is as follows: EAGVTQFPSHSVIEKGQTVTLRCDPISGHDNLYWYRRVMGKEIKFLLHFVKESKQDESGMPNNRFLAERTGGTYSTLKVQPAELEDSGVYFCASSQDQGPGTNEKLFFGSGTQLSVL.

The chain recombines TRBV5-6 with TRBJ1-6, with 7 positions matching TRBD1. The CDR3 sequence is 14 residues long. Losses at the gene ends were 2 bases for V and 10 bases for J; bases not matched to a gene: 6. Germline V CDR1 and CDR2: SGHDT, YYEEEE. The CDR3 loop is CASSFYQGDSPLHF. DNA for the CDR3: TGTGCCAGCAGCTTTTACCAGGGGGACTCACCCCTCCACTTT.

V and J are TRBV3-1 (or the pseudogene TRBV3-2) and TRBJ1-3; 7 bases line up with TRBD1. V lost 5 bases and J lost 2; bases outside the gene matches: 9. Germline V gene sequence: CDR1 LGHDT, CDR2 YNNKEL (reference sequence). The CDR3 totals 16 residues. The CDR3 is CASSLQGSTTGNTIYF. As DNA, the CDR3 is TGTGCCAGCAGCTTACAGGGGTCTACTACTGGAAACACCATATATTTT.